The source of this T cell receptor beta chain is a study of shared clonotypes between healthy human individuals. CDR1 is MNHEY and CDR2 is SVGAGI in the germline V gene. V was trimmed by 0 bases and J by 11 bases, leaving 13 bases between them. The CDR3 consists of 13 residues. TCRdb's table, derived via immunoSEQ multiplex PCR, lists solely in-frame clones and lacks some. The sample has roughly 1.4 million clones, 98% to 99% seen once. This chain links TRBV6-5 with TRBJ2-5; maybe TRBD2 (5 bases). The source material was naive CD4+ T cells sorted from blood. Subset described: CD45RA+ positively selected. This receptor was obtained from a man aged 30-40 years in good health. The CDR3 DNA reads as TGTGCCAGCAGTTACTCGGAGGTAACATATCAGTACTTC. Translation: CASSYSEVTYQYF.